The entry that follows covers one T cell receptor beta chain sequence. The antigen this receptor binds is unknown. Within one base of it there is no much larger clone, and no base qualities were kept. The time point label corresponds to: baseline before first vaccination. Vaccinee samples were obtained from the UK trials COV001 and COV002, which included a single-blind randomized controlled phase 2/3 trial of AZD1222 (ChAdOx1 nCoV-19) in healthy adults. For TCRbeta chain sequencing, PBMC samples from trial participants were taken at day 0 and at day 28 after the second dose. The CDR3 regions of human TCRbeta chains were analyzed by immunosequencing. Under the source paper's analysis protocol: TCRs in the repertoires were matched against a reference library of SARS-CoV-2-specific TCRs that had been generated with the MIRA antigen-specificity platform. Breadth was defined as the fraction of unique TCRs that were SARS-CoV-2-associated. Depth was defined as the fraction of total T cells that were SARS-CoV-2-associated. Each spike-specific TCR was assigned to its reactive spike region and to a CD4 or CD8 class using the MIRA data. Log10-transformed breadth and depth values were compared by one-way ANOVA with Sidak's multiple comparisons tests. TCRdb took over this immuneACCESS table, retaining in-frame rearrangements with V and J assigned. Such tables are incomplete; in checked studies, under half of the missing clones stem from an unresolved V gene, and the remainder is unexplained. V, J and clone size are taken as reported in that table, and D and trimming were inferred from the DNA itself. The sample table lists 25,000 to 35,000 clones, 89% of them with a count of one. The ten most abundant clones make up 1.3% of the sample.

The entry originates in a study of T cell responses to AZD1222 COVID-19 vaccine (dated by TCRdb to the early 2020s). With respect to the entire study: AZD1222 recipients given second doses at about 4 weeks or at about 12 weeks were pooled, since spike-specific TCR depth and breadth were not found to differ between the two schedules. TCR sequencing covered 233 trial participants: some 210 given two doses of AZD1222 and around 26 given two doses of MenACWY control vaccine. Trial participants were enrolled by age into 18-55, 56-69 and 70-plus year subgroups, with approximately 160, 26 and 62 TCR-sequenced participants respectively.

The V and J ends are trimmed by 5 bases and 0 bases, leaving 12 bases between them. The germline V gene yields SGHTS for CDR1 and YDEGEE for CDR2. Including cysteine and phenylalanine, the CDR3 has 15 amino acids. Only the CDR3 region is kept as DNA, spanning 45 bases read in frame from base 1. The paper's findings and limits, for the study overall: After two AZD1222 doses, both the breadth and the depth of spike-specific TCRs were significantly higher than at day 0 and than in MenACWY recipients. Only six AZD1222 recipients were SARS-CoV-2 seropositive at baseline, limiting conclusions about previously exposed vaccinees. Most participants were white British and females outnumbered males, and the authors suggested that clonal diversity may have been underestimated. The 56-69-year group was small, and its depth increase did not reach significance, likely because of low power. Reportedly, close to half of the unique spike-specific TCRs recognized epitopes lying outside the regions that are mutated in the B.1.351 and B.1.1.7 variants. Vaccine-associated CD4 TCRs spanned the whole spike protein, with dominant responses in regions 160-218 and 743-854. Because no samples from the day 14 peak response were available, repertoires could be characterized only after the peak T cell response.

The source of this sequence is an adult in good health. This sample comprised peripheral blood, obtained on day 0 of AZD1222 vaccination. The sequence joins TRBV5-8 to TRBJ1-5; 6 matching bases give a weak D call of TRBD1. The CDR3 region: CASSRDISSNQPQHF. The DNA sequence is given as TGTGCCAGCAGTCGGGACATTTCTAGCAATCAGCCCCAGCATTTT.